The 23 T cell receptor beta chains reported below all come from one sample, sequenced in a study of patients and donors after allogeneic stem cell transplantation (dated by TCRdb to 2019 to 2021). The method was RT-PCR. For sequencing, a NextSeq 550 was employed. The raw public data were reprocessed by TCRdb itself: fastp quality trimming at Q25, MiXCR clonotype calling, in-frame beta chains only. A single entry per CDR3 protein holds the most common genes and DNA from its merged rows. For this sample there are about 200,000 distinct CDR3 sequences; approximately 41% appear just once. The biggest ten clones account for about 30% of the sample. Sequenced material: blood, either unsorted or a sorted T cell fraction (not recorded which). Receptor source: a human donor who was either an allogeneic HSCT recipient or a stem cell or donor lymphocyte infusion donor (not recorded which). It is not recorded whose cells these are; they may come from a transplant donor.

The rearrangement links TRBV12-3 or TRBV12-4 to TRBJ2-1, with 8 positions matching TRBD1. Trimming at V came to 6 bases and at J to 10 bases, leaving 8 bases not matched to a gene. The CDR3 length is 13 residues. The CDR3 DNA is TGTGCCAGCAGCAGACAGGGGAATTCAGAGCAGTTCTTC. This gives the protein CASSRQGNSEQFF.

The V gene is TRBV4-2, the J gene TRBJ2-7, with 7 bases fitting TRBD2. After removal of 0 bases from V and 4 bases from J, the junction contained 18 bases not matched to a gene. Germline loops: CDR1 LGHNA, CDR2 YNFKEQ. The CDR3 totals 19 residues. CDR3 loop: CASSQEREGGTSQRYEQYF. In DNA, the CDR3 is TGTGCCAGCAGCCAAGAAAGGGAGGGTGGAACTAGCCAGAGGTACGAGCAGTACTTC.

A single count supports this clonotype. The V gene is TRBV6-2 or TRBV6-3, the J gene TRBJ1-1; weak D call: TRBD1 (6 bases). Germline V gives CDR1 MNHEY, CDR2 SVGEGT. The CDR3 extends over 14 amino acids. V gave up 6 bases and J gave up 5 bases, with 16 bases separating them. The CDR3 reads CASRTTGRETEAFF. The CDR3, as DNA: TGTGCCAGCAGAACAACAGGGCGGGAGACTGAAGCTTTCTTT.

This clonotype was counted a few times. The CDR3 region has the DNA TGTGCCAGCAGTTTATGGGGCGACGAGCAGTACTTC. Its protein product is CASSLWGDEQYF. V and J are TRBV27 and TRBJ2-7; tentative D call: TRBD1 (5 bases). The CDR3 runs to 12 residues. V was trimmed by 1 base and J by 5 bases, leaving 6 bases between them. The V gene's germline CDR1 is MNHEY and CDR2 SMNVEV (reference sequence).

The CDR3 region is CSVEAPVTSAYNEQFF. CDR3 nucleotides: TGCAGCGTTGAAGCCCCCGTGACTAGCGCCTACAATGAGCAGTTCTTC. This chain uses TRBV29-1 with TRBJ2-1, with TRBD2 identical over 8 bases. J gave up 2 bases and V 1 base, and 7 bases lay outside the gene matches. CDR1 SQVTM and CDR2 ANQGSEA come from the germline V gene. CDR3 length: 16 amino acids.

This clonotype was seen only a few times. CDR3 DNA: TGTGCCAGCAGTTTGGGTAGAGGACAGAGGAACACTGAAGCTTTCTTT. Translation gives CASSLGRGQRNTEAFF. The chain combines TRBV12-3 or TRBV12-4 with TRBJ1-1, with a tentative D call TRBD1 (6 bases). The ends were cut back, 3 bases at V and 1 base at J, with 15 bases in the middle. There are 16 residues in the CDR3.

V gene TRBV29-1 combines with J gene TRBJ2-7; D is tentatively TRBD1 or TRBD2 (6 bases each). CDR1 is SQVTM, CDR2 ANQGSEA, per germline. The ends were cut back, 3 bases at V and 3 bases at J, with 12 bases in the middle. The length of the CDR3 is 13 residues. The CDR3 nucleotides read TGCAGCGTTGACGGGGGCAAAAACTACGAGCAGTACTTC. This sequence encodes CSVDGGKNYEQYF.

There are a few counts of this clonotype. CDR3 protein: CALRNGGQETQYF. The CDR3 DNA is TGTGCCCTCCGAAATGGGGGTCAAGAGACCCAGTACTTC. The chain has TRBV12-3 or TRBV12-4 and TRBJ2-5; D is perhaps TRBD1 or TRBD2 (5 bases each). Between the trimmed V and J ends, which lost 11 bases and 2 bases, there was a span of 15 bases. The CDR3 has 13 amino acids.

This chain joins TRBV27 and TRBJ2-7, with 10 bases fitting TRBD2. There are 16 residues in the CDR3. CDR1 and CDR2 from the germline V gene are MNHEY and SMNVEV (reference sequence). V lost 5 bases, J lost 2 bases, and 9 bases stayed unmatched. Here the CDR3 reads CASSHLAGETPYEQYF. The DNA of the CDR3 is TGTGCCAGCAGTCACCTAGCGGGAGAGACCCCCTACGAGCAGTACTTC.

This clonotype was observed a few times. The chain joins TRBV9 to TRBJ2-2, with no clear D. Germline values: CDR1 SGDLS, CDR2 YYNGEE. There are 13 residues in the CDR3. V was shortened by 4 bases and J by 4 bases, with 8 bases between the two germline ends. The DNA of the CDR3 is TGTGCCAGCAGCCCGGGTGGCACCGGGGAGCTGTTTTTT. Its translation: CASSPGGTGELFF.

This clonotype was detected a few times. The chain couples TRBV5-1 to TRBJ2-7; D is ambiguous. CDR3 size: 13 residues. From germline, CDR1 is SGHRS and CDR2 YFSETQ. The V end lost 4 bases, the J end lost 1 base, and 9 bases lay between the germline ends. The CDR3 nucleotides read TGCGCCAGCAGCCCAACACCTTCCTACGAGCAGTACTTC. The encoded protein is CASSPTPSYEQYF.

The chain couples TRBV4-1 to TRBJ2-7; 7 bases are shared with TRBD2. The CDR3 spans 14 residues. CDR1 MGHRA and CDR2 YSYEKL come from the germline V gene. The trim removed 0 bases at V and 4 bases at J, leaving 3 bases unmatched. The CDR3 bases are TGCGCCAGCAGCCAAGAGCGGGGGTTATACGAGCAGTACTTC. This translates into CASSQERGLYEQYF.

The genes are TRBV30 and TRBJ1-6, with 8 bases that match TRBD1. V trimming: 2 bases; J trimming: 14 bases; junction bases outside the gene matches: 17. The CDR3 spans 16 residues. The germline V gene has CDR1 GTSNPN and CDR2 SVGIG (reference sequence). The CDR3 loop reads CAWSQNRGQGLPTLHF. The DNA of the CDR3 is TGTGCCTGGAGTCAAAACCGAGGACAGGGCCTTCCGACCCTCCACTTT.

CDR3 sequence: CSVGTGMNNQPQHF. CDR3 in DNA: TGCAGCGTCGGGACAGGGATGAACAATCAGCCCCAGCATTTT. The V call is TRBV29-1, the J call TRBJ1-5; 9 positions match TRBD1. V was pared by 6 bases and J by 3 bases, with 6 bases of the junction left unmatched. CDR3 length equals 14 residues. The germline V gene has CDR1 SQVTM and CDR2 ANQGSEA. Together with reference TRBV29-1 and TRBJ1-5, the CDR3 gives the full variable domain: SAVISQKPSRDICQRGTSLTIQCQVDSQVTMMFWYRQQPGQSLTLIATANQGSEATYESGFVIDKFPISRPNLTFSTLTVSNMSPEDSSIYLCSVGTGMNNQPQHFGDGTRLSIL.

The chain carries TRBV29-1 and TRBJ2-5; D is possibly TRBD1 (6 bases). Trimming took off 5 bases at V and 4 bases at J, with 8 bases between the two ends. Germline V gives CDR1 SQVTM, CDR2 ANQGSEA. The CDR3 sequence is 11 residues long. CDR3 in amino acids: CSVSRGETQYF. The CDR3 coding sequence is TGCAGCGTTTCCAGGGGAGAGACCCAGTACTTC.

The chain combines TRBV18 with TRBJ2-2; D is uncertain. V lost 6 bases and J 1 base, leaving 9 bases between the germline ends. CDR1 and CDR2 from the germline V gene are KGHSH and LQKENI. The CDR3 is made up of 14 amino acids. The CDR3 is CASSQDLNTGELFF. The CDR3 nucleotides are TGTGCCAGCTCTCAAGACCTGAACACCGGGGAGCTGTTTTTT.

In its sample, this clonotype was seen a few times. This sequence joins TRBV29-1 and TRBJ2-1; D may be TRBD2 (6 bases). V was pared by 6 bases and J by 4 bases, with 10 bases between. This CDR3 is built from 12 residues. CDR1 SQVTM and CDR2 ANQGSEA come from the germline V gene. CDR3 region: CSVTGTYNEQFF. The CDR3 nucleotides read TGCAGCGTGACCGGGACTTACAATGAGCAGTTCTTC.

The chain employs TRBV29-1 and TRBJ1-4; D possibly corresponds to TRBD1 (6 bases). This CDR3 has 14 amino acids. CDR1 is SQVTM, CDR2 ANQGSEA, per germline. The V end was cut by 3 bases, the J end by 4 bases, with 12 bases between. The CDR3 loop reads CSVDRGGDNEKLFF. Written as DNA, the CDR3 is TGCAGCGTTGACCGAGGGGGGGATAATGAAAAACTGTTTTTT.

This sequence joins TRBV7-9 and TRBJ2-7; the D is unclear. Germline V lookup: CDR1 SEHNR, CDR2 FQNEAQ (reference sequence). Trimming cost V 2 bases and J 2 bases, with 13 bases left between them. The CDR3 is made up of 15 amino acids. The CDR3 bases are TGTGCCAGCAGCTTATTCCGAGCTGTGACCTACGAGCAGTACTTC. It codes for CASSLFRAVTYEQYF.

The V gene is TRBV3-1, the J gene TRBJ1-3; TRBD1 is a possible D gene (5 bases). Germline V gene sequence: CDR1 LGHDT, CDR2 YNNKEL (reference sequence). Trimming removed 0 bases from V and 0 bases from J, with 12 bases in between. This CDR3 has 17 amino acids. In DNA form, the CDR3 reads TGTGCCAGCAGCCAAGATCAGGGCCGGAGCTCTGGAAACACCATATATTTT. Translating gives CASSQDQGRSSGNTIYF.

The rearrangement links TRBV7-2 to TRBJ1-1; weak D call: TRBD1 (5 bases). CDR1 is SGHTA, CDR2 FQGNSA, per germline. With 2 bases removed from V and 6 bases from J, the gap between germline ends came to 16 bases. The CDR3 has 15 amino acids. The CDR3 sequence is CASSLWDVTKAEAFF. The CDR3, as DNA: TGTGCCAGCAGCTTATGGGACGTCACAAAGGCTGAAGCTTTCTTT.

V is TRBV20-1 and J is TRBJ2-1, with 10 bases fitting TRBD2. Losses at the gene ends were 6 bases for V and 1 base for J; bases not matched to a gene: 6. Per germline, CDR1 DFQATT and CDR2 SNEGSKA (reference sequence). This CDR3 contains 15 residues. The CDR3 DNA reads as TGCAGTGCGGTGGTAGCGGGAGGTTCCTACAATGAGCAGTTCTTC. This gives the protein CSAVVAGGSYNEQFF.

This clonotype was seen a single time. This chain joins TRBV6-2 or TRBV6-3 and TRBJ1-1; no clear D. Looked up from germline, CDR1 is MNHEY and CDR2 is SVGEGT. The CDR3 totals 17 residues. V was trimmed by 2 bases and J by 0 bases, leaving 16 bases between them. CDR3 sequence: CASSYPFMSGLNTEAFF. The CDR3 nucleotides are TGTGCCAGCAGTTACCCCTTTATGTCTGGGCTGAACACTGAAGCTTTCTTT.